This T cell receptor (beta chain) originates from a study of tumor-infiltrating lymphocytes in localized non-small cell lung cancer. Overall study: Resected tumor was paired with non-adjacent uninvolved lung from the same patient. Study results and limitations: Only some patients had TCR sequencing, depending on available tissue. Different pieces of the same tissue went to different assays, confounding technical variation with intratumor heterogeneity. Tumors had more T cell infiltration than uninvolved lung, per TCRbeta sequencing and CD3 counts.

Measured with immunoSEQ multiplex PCR; TCRdb has only the in-frame clones, and not every one. Seen here are over 15,000 clones, roughly 72% observed once, and the top ten hold over 8%. The ends were cut back, 7 bases at V and 1 base at J, with 10 bases in the middle. Germline V gives CDR1 WNHNN, CDR2 SYGVQD (reference sequence). The CDR3 is made up of 13 amino acids. A note on this clone: As yet, its antigen is unknown.

The specimen sequenced was lung tumor tissue. The gene calls are TRBV10-1 and TRBJ1-1; D uncertain. This TCR came from a human donor with non-small cell lung cancer. For the CDR3, the DNA is TGCGCCAGCAAACTCTCGGGGAACACTGAAGCTTTCTTT. Amino acids: CASKLSGNTEAFF.